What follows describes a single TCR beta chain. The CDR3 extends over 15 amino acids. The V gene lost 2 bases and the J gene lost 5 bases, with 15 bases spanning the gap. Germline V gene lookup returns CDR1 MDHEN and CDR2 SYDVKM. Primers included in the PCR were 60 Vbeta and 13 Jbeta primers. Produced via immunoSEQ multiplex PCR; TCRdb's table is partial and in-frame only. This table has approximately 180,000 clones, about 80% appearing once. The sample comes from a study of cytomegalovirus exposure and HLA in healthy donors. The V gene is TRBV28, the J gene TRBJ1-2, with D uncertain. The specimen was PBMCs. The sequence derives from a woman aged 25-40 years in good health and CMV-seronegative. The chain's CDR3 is CASSLRGRIGYGYTF. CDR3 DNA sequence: TGTGCCAGCAGTTTACGGGGTCGAATCGGGTATGGCTACACCTTC.